These 26 T cell receptor beta chains were sequenced from one sample in a study of regulatory T cells in long-lasting Graves disease. The TCR beta library used iRepertoire HTBI primers with Arm-PCR amplification of CDR3. In TCRdb, the multiplex PCR reads were re-called with MiXCR into one record per CDR3 protein. Of 400,000 or so distinct CDR3 sequences in the sample, 23% were seen once. Time point meaning: persistent/refractory GD, antithyroid drugs over 5 years with positive TRAb. Making the TCR library involved RNA that had been extracted from PBMCs. The material was peripheral blood mononuclear cells (PBMCs), obtained when the disease was refractory, from a patient treated with antithyroid drugs. The receptor set was obtained from a female donor with Graves disease.

This clonotype was counted at least ten times. The chain is built from TRBV20-1 and TRBJ1-2; D uncertain. Deletions cut 6 bases from V and 8 bases from J, with 25 bases between. The CDR3 runs to 15 residues. Germline values: CDR1 DFQATT, CDR2 SNEGSKA (reference sequence). The CDR3 region is CSARDRAGPAYGYTF. In DNA form, the CDR3 reads TGCAGTGCCCGAGACCGTGCGGGCCCGGCCTACGGCTACACCTTC.

This clonotype was seen more than once but under ten times. The V and J genes are TRBV2 and TRBJ2-1; 13 bases fit TRBD2. Germline lookup yields CDR1 SNHLY and CDR2 FYNNEI. The CDR3 contains 19 residues. J was trimmed by 5 bases and V by 6 bases; bases with no gene match: 16. This chain's CDR3 is CASSIAGLAGDFPNNEQFF. For the CDR3, the DNA is TGTGCCAGCAGCATCGCAGGACTAGCGGGAGATTTCCCTAACAATGAGCAGTTCTTC. Full variable domain (remainder filled in from reference TRBV2 and TRBJ2-1): EPEVTQTPSHQVTQMGQEVILRCVPISNHLYFYWYRQILGQKVEFLVSFYNNEISEKSEIFDDQFSVERPDGSNFTLKIRSTKLEDSAMYFCASSIAGLAGDFPNNEQFFGPGTRLTVL.

The DNA of the CDR3 is TGTGCCAGCAGTTTAATGGCAGGGGGCGGTGAGCAGTTCTTC. Its translation: CASSLMAGGGEQFF. The chain carries TRBV28 and TRBJ2-1, with 8 bases identical to TRBD1. Looked up from germline, CDR1 is MDHEN and CDR2 is SYDVKM. This CDR3 is 14 amino acids long. With 2 bases clipped from V and 9 bases from J, the junction kept 6 bases outside the gene matches.

This clonotype was seen many times. J is TRBJ1-2 and V is TRBV27, with a possible D match to TRBD1 (5 bases). V was pared by 1 base and J by 3 bases, with 15 bases between. The CDR3 is 16 amino acids. The germline gives CDR1 MNHEY, CDR2 SMNVEV (reference sequence). CDR3 DNA sequence: TGTGCCAGCAGTTTATTGGGGGGTGACCGAGACTATGGCTACACCTTC. This codes for CASSLLGGDRDYGYTF.

This clonotype showed up just a few times. The rearrangement uses TRBV5-1 and TRBJ2-7; TRBD2 agrees at 8 bases. The V gene's germline CDR1 is SGHRS and CDR2 YFSETQ. The CDR3 runs to 15 residues. V lost 2 bases, J lost 2 bases, and 6 bases stayed unmatched. CDR3 in DNA: TGCGCCAGCAGCTTAACTAGCGGTTACACCTACGAGCAGTACTTC. Protein sequence: CASSLTSGYTYEQYF.

The sample holds a few counts of this clonotype. The rearrangement joins TRBV30 to TRBJ2-7, with D unclear. This CDR3 comprises 13 residues. CDR1 GTSNPN and CDR2 SVGIG come from the germline V gene (reference sequence). Trimming took off 3 bases at V and 7 bases at J, with 16 bases between the two ends. CDR3 DNA: TGTGCCTGGAGGCAAGCGCTTTTTGGGGAGCAGTACTTC. Amino acid sequence: CAWRQALFGEQYF.

The chain joins TRBV27 to TRBJ2-7; 9 nucleotides agree with TRBD2. The CDR3 runs 15 residues. Trimming at V came to 5 bases and at J to 3 bases, leaving 8 bases not matched to a gene. Germline-derived CDR1 and CDR2 are MNHEY and SMNVEV (reference sequence). The DNA of the CDR3 is TGTGCCAGCAGTACTCGACTAGCGGCCCGCTACGAGCAGTACTTC. It is translated as CASSTRLAARYEQYF.

This clonotype was found a few times. The chain joins TRBV27 to TRBJ1-5, with D uncertain. CDR3 length: 15 residues. Germline-derived CDR1 and CDR2 are MNHEY and SMNVEV (reference sequence). Trimming left V 6 bases short and J 4 bases short, with 16 bases between. The CDR3 here is CASSPGRQGNQPQHF. The DNA for the CDR3 is TGTGCCAGCAGCCCCGGTAGGCAAGGAAATCAGCCCCAGCATTTT.

This chain joins TRBV6-2 or TRBV6-3 and TRBJ1-2; 12 nucleotides agree with TRBD1. The CDR3 extends over 17 amino acids. Germline CDR1 MNHEY, CDR2 SVGEGT. With 5 bases clipped from V and 4 bases from J, the junction kept 11 bases outside the gene matches. The CDR3 coding sequence is TGTGCCAGCAGTGAATTTTCCGGGACAGGGGGCGGCTATGGCTACACCTTC. It translates to CASSEFSGTGGGYGYTF.

V gene TRBV28 combines with J gene TRBJ1-2; no firm D call. Germline CDR1 MDHEN, CDR2 SYDVKM. V lost 5 bases, J lost 8 bases, and 9 bases lay in between. The CDR3 has 11 amino acids. CDR3 nucleotides: TGTGCCAGCAGTACCGGGGTCGGCTACACCTTC. The encoded protein is CASSTGVGYTF.

At least ten counts were recorded for this clonotype. The V and J genes are TRBV6-2 or TRBV6-3 and TRBJ2-6; perhaps TRBD1 as D (6 bases). Germline CDR1 is MNHEY and CDR2 is SVGEGT. Trimming cost V 4 bases and J 1 base, with 14 bases left between them. This CDR3 has 17 amino acids. The CDR3 loop reads CASSSRQGQSGANVLTF. CDR3 nucleotide sequence: TGTGCCAGCAGTTCCCGCCAGGGGCAGTCTGGGGCCAACGTCCTGACTTTC.

This clonotype was recorded once. J is TRBJ1-1 and V is TRBV6-2 or TRBV6-3; D not certain. The V gene's germline CDR1 is MNHEY and CDR2 SVGEGT. CDR3 length: 12 amino acids. The V and J ends lost 4 bases and 11 bases respectively, with 14 bases between them. The chain's CDR3 is CASSSMGLEAFF. CDR3 DNA sequence: TGTGCCAGCAGTTCAATGGGTCTCGAGGCTTTCTTT.

This clonotype was detected many times. The V and J genes are TRBV28 and TRBJ1-2, with 9 bases identical to TRBD1. The CDR3 covers 14 residues. The trim removed 10 bases at V and 3 bases at J, leaving 9 bases unmatched. The germline CDR1 and CDR2 sequences are MDHEN and SYDVKM. The DNA for the CDR3 is TGTGCCATAAAACGGGGGGACAGGGACTATGGCTACACCTTC. This sequence encodes CAIKRGDRDYGYTF.

This chain connects TRBV6-5 to TRBJ2-7; 9 nucleotides match TRBD2. This CDR3 spans 16 amino acids. The V gene's germline CDR1 is MNHEY and CDR2 SVGAGI. With V trimmed by 0 bases and J by 2 bases, 5 bases remained unmatched. CDR3 sequence (DNA): TGTGCCAGCAGTTACTCGTCTAGCGGGACCACCTACGAGCAGTACTTC. Its protein product is CASSYSSSGTTYEQYF.

This clonotype was counted ten times or more. The chain has TRBV11-1 and TRBJ2-2, with 9 bases lining up with TRBD2. J lost 2 bases, V lost 4 bases, and 11 bases had no gene match. CDR1 and CDR2 from the germline V gene are SGHAT and FQDESV (reference sequence). The CDR3 is made up of 18 amino acids. The CDR3 nucleotides are TGTGCCAGCAGCTCCGACTTACTAGCGGGCGGAAACACCGGGGAGCTGTTTTTT. This codes for CASSSDLLAGGNTGELFF.

The sample holds a few counts of this clonotype. J is TRBJ2-7 and V is TRBV19, with D possibly matching TRBD1 (6 bases). Trimming stripped 9 bases from V and 6 bases from J, with 12 bases between. Germline CDR1 and CDR2: LNHDA and SQIVND (reference sequence). The CDR3 totals 11 residues. The chain's CDR3 is CASRRGSEQYF. CDR3 nucleotide sequence: TGTGCCAGCCGAAGGGGGAGCGAGCAGTACTTC.

This clonotype was counted many times. CDR3 sequence reads: CAWSVSRDTQYF. For the CDR3, the DNA is TGTGCCTGGAGTGTGAGTAGGGACACCCAGTACTTC. The rearrangement joins TRBV30 to TRBJ2-5, with D possibly being TRBD1 or TRBD2 (5 bases each). V was trimmed by 0 bases and J by 8 bases, leaving 10 bases between them. CDR1 GTSNPN and CDR2 SVGIG come from the germline V gene (reference sequence). The CDR3 has 12 amino acids.

The rearrangement joins TRBV19 to TRBJ2-2; 7 nucleotides line up with TRBD1. The CDR3 covers 15 residues. V lost 4 bases and J lost 7; bases outside the gene matches: 9. CDR1 LNHDA and CDR2 SQIVND come from the germline V gene (reference sequence). The CDR3 loop is CASSTLTGKDGELFF. CDR3 sequence (DNA): TGTGCCAGTAGTACCCTGACAGGGAAAGACGGGGAGCTGTTTTTT.

In its sample, this clonotype was seen many times. The chain couples TRBV6-2 or TRBV6-3 to TRBJ1-1; TRBD1 might be the D (6 bases). The CDR3 runs to 15 residues. Trimming shortened V by 4 bases and J by 3 bases, and 15 bases separated the two germline ends. Germline CDR1 is MNHEY and CDR2 is SVGEGT. CDR3 loop: CASSSPQGWYTEAFF. CDR3 sequence (DNA): TGTGCCAGCAGTTCCCCCCAGGGGTGGTACACTGAAGCTTTCTTT.

V is TRBV20-1 and J is TRBJ1-2; 11 bases line up with TRBD1. With V trimmed by 0 bases and J by 6 bases, 6 bases remained unmatched. The CDR3 is 15 amino acids. Germline loops: CDR1 DFQATT, CDR2 SNEGSKA (reference sequence). CDR3 amino acids: CSARDPGQGANGYTF. CDR3 nucleotide sequence: TGCAGTGCTAGAGATCCCGGACAGGGGGCTAATGGCTACACCTTC.

The chain joins TRBV11-1 to TRBJ1-5; D is undetermined. V lost 5 bases, J lost 5 bases, and 10 bases lay in between. Germline V gene sequence: CDR1 SGHAT, CDR2 FQDESV (reference sequence). The CDR3 consists of 13 residues. The CDR3 nucleotides are TGTGCCAGCAGCCGTGACGGCTATCAGCCCCAGCATTTT. Translated: CASSRDGYQPQHF.

V usage is TRBV12-3 or TRBV12-4 and J usage is TRBJ1-6; D unclear. The germline V and J ends were trimmed by 6 bases and 9 bases, with 15 bases remaining between them. This CDR3 is 14 amino acids long. CDR3 sequence: CASRFEGSGSPLHF. The CDR3 DNA reads as TGTGCCAGCAGATTTGAGGGTTCTGGTTCACCCCTCCACTTT.

This clonotype appeared many times. The chain joins TRBV7-2 to TRBJ2-7; D gene uncertain. The CDR3 runs to 13 residues. Germline CDR1 is SGHTA and CDR2 is FQGNSA. The V end lost 0 bases, the J end lost 3 bases, and 6 bases lay between the germline ends. The CDR3 region is CASSLAPDYEQYF. CDR3 nucleotide sequence: TGTGCCAGCAGCTTAGCCCCTGACTACGAGCAGTACTTC.

This clonotype occurred many times. The V call is TRBV7-2, the J call TRBJ2-7, with a possible D match to TRBD2 (6 bases). Deletions cut 8 bases from V and 5 bases from J, with 13 bases between. The CDR3 contains 12 residues. CDR1 and CDR2 from the germline V gene are SGHTA and FQGNSA. CDR3 region: CASRQGGHEQYF. CDR3 DNA: TGTGCCAGCCGTCAGGGAGGCCACGAGCAGTACTTC. Using reference TRBV7-2 and TRBJ2-7 for the parts outside the CDR3, the full variable domain is GAGVSQSPSNKVTEKGKDVELRCDPISGHTALYWYRQSLGQGLEFLIYFQGNSAPDKSGLPSDRFSAERTGGSVSTLTIQRTQQEDSAVYLCASRQGGHEQYFGPGTRLTVT.

This clonotype was detected a few times. The chain employs TRBV30 and TRBJ1-5; 9 positions agree with TRBD1. CDR3 length equals 17 residues. Germline V gives CDR1 GTSNPN, CDR2 SVGIG (reference sequence). J lost 2 bases, V lost 3 bases, and 11 bases had no gene match. The CDR3 coding sequence is TGTGCCTGGAGCTTCCAGACAGGGGGATATCGCAATCAGCCCCAGCATTTT. It yields the protein CAWSFQTGGYRNQPQHF.

The V and J genes are TRBV3-1 and TRBJ1-1; 10 bases are a match to TRBD1. Germline CDR1 LGHDT, CDR2 YNNKEL (reference sequence). This CDR3 is built from 15 residues. Unmatched junction bases numbered 4, after V lost 5 bases and J lost 1 base. The CDR3 DNA follows: TGTGCCAGCAGCATGGGACAGGGGCGGAACACTGAAGCTTTCTTT. Amino acids: CASSMGQGRNTEAFF.